This entry features one T cell receptor beta chain sequence. The antigen remains unidentified. The data were taken from a study of beta chain features in type 1 diabetes. Study outcomes and limitations: Junctions at VDJ sites from type 1 diabetes patients had fewer insertions and more deletions.

CDR3 length: 11 residues. V lost 3 bases and J 4 bases, leaving 4 bases between the germline ends. Germline V gene sequence: CDR1 KGHSH, CDR2 LQKENI. Sequencing targeted expressed TCRB transcripts, as all isolated RNA had been reverse transcribed. TCRdb's table, derived via immunoSEQ multiplex PCR, lists solely in-frame clones and lacks some. The repertoire includes roughly 250,000 clones, roughly two thirds of them detected once, and about 0.05% sits in the top ten. The specimen was naive CD4+ T cells from blood. The J gene is TRBJ2-7, the V gene TRBV18; D not certain. The TCR originated in a young man in good health. The CDR3 reads CASSPAYEQYF. The CDR3 coding sequence is TGTGCCAGCTCACCTGCTTACGAGCAGTACTTC.